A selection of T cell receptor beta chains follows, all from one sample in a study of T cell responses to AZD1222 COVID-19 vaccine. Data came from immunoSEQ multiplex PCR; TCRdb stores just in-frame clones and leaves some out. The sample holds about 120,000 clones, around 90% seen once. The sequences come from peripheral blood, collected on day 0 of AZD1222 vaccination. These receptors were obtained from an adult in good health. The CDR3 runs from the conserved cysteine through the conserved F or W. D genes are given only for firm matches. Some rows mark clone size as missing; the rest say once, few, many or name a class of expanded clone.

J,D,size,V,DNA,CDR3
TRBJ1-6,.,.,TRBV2,TGTGCCAGCAGTGATATTGGGGTTCTCCACTTT,CASSDIGVLHF
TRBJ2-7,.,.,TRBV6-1,TGTGCCAGCAGTGAAGCGTTGGCTAGCGACTCCTACGAGCAGTACTTC,CASSEALASDSYEQYF
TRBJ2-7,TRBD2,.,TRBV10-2,TGCGCCAGCAGTGGGACGGGACTAGCGTCGGCCGAGCAGTACTTC,CASSGTGLASAEQYF
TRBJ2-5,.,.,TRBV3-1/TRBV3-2,TGTGCCAGCGTTCCCTTATACCAAGAGACCCAGTACTTC,CASVPLYQETQYF
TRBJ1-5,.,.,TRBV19,TGTGCCAGTACCTTACTACGGGCAGGGCTAAATCAGCCCCAGCATTTT,CASTLLRAGLNQPQHF
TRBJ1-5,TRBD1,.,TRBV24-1,TGTGCCACCAGTGAAGGGGGCAGGGAGTATAATCAGCCCCAGCATTTT,CATSEGGREYNQPQHF
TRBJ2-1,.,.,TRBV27,TGTGCCAGCAGCGAGGGACTCCCAGGGCCCAATGAGCAGTTCTTC,CASSEGLPGPNEQFF
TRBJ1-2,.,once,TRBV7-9,TGTGCCAGCAGCACTCTAGAGTATGGCTACACCTTC,CASSTLEYGYTF
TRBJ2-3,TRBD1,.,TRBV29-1,TGCAGCGTTGGACAGGGGTTGGTGACAGATACGCAGTATTTT,CSVGQGLVTDTQYF
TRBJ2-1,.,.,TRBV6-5,TGTGCCAGCAGTTACCTCCTTGCGAATGAGCAGTTCTTC,CASSYLLANEQFF
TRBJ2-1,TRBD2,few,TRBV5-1,TGCGCCAGCAGCTGGGGACTAGCGGGGGGCCACAATGAGCAGTTCTTC,CASSWGLAGGHNEQFF
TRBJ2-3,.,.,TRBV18,TGTGCCAGCTCACCACGGACCAGCGCCAACACAGATACGCAGTATTTT,CASSPRTSANTDTQYF
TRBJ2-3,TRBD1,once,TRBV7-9,TGTGCCAGCAGCTTTAGGGACAGGACAGATACGCAGTATTTT,CASSFRDRTDTQYF
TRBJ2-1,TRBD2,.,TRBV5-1,TGCGCCAGCAGCTTGGGTGCGGGGGGGAGCTCCTACAATGAGCAGTTCTTC,CASSLGAGGSSYNEQFF
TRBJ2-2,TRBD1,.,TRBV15,TGTGCCACCAGCAGAGGGCAGGGGGCTGACACCGGGGAGCTGTTTTTT,CATSRGQGADTGELFF
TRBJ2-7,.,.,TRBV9,TGTGCCAGCAGCGCTCGAGAGCGGCCTAACGGGGGCGAGCAGTACTTC,CASSARERPNGGEQYF
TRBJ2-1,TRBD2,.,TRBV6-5,TGTGCCAGCAGTTACTCGGCTAGCGGGAACTACAATGAGCAGTTCTTC,CASSYSASGNYNEQFF
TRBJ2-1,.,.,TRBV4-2,TGTGCCAGCAGCCAGGGGGTGGGGCTAGCGATAGGCAATGAGCAGTTCTTC,CASSQGVGLAIGNEQFF
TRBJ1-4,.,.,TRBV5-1,TGCGCCAGCAGCCTACGACCCGCAACTAATGAAAAACTGTTTTTT,CASSLRPATNEKLFF
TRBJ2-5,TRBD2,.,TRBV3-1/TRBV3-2,TGTGCCAGCAGCCAATTTGCGGGAGGGCCGTGGGCCGCTTACTTC,CASSQFAGGPWAAYF
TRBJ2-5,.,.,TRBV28,TGTGCCAGCAGCCCCCATCCCAGGAGGCAAGAGACCCAGTACTTC,CASSPHPRRQETQYF
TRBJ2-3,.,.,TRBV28,TGTGCCAGCAGTGATCCCGGGGCGGAGGATACGCAGTATTTT,CASSDPGAEDTQYF
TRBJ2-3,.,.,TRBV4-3,TGCGCCAGCAGCCAAGAGGGGCGGACCATCACAGATACGCAGTATTTT,CASSQEGRTITDTQYF
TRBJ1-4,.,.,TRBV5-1,TGCGCCAGCAGCGACTGGACAGATGAAAAACTGTTTTTT,CASSDWTDEKLFF
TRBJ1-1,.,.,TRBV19,TGTGCCAGTAGGGACCAGGGTAGAGCTTTCTTT,CASRDQGRAFF
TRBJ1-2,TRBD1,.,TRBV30,TGTGCCTGGAGTCAAGGGGGCGATGGCTACACCTTC,CAWSQGGDGYTF
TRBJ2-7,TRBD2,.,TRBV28,TGTGCCAGCAGTTTTTGGCTAGCGGGGATCTCCTACGAGCAGTACTTC,CASSFWLAGISYEQYF
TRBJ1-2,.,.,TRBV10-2,TGCGCCAGCAGTGGGGAGATAGGCTATGGCTACACCTTC,CASSGEIGYGYTF